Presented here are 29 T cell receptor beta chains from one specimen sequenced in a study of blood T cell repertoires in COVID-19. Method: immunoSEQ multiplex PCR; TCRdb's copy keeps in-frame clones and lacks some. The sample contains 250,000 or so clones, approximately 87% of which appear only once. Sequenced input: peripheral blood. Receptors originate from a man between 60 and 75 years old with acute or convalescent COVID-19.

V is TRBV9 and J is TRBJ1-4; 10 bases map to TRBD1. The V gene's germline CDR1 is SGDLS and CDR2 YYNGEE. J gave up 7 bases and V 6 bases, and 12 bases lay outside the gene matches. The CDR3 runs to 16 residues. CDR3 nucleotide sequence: TGTGCCAGCAAAGTAGGCCGGGACAGGGGAGGTGAAAAACTGTTTTTT. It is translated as CASKVGRDRGGEKLFF.

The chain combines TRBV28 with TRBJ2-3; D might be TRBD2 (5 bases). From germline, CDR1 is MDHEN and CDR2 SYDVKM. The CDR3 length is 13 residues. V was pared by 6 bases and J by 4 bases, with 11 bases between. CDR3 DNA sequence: TGTGCCAGCAGCACACGGAGGCCAGATACGCAGTATTTT. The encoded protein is CASSTRRPDTQYF.

The CDR3 coding sequence is TGTGCCAGCAGTACGGGGACAGATACGCAGTATTTT. Its translation is CASSTGTDTQYF. The chain carries TRBV28 and TRBJ2-3, with a tentative D call TRBD2 (5 bases). With 5 bases removed from V and 3 bases from J, the gap between germline ends came to 6 bases. The CDR3 runs 12 residues. Germline CDR1 reads MDHEN; CDR2 reads SYDVKM.

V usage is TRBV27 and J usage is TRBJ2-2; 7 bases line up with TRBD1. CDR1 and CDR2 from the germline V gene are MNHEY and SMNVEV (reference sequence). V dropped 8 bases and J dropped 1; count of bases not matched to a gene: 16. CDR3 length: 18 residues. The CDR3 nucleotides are TGTGCCAGCTCGTTAAGGCGACGGAGACAGGGGAACACCGGGGAGCTGTTTTTT. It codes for CASSLRRRRQGNTGELFF.

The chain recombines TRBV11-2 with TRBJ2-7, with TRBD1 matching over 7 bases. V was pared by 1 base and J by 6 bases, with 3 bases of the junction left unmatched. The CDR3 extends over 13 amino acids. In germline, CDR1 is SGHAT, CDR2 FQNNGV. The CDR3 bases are TGTGCCAGCAGCTTAGTGAAGGGGGCCGAGCAGTACTTC. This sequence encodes CASSLVKGAEQYF.

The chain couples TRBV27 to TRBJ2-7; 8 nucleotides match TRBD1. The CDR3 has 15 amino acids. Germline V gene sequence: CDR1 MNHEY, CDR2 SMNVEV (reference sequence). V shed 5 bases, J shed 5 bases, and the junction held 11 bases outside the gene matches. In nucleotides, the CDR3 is TGTGCCAGCAGTCCCATCCGGGACAGGCAGGACGAGCAGTACTTC. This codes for CASSPIRDRQDEQYF.

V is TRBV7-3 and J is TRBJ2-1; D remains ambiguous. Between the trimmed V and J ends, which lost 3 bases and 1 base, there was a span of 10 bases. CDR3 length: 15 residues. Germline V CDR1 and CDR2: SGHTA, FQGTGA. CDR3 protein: CASSFTPGSYNEQFF. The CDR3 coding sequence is TGTGCCAGCAGCTTCACCCCCGGGTCCTACAATGAGCAGTTCTTC. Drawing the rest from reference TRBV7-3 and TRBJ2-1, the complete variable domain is GAGVSQTPSNKVTEKGKYVELRCDPISGHTALYWYRQSLGQGPEFLIYFQGTGAADDSGLPNDRFFAVRPEGSVSTLKIQRTERGDSAVYLCASSFTPGSYNEQFFGPGTRLTVL.

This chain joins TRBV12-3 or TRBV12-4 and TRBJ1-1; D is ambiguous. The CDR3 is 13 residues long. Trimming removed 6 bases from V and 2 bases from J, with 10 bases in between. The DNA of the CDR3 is TGTGCCAGCAGCCGTACAGTTAACACTGAAGCTTTCTTT. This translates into CASSRTVNTEAFF.

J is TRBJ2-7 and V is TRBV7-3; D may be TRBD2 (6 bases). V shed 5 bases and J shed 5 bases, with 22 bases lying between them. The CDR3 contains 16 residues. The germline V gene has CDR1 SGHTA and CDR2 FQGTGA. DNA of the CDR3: TGTGCCAGCAGCCCGACGGGAGACCCGAGAATCGACGAGCAGTACTTC. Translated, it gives CASSPTGDPRIDEQYF.

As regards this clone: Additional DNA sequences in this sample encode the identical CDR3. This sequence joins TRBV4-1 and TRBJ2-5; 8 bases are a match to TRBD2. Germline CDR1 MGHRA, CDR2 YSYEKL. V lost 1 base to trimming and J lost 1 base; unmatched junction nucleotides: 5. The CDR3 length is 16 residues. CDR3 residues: CASSQVLAGPQETQYF. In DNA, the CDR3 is TGCGCCAGCAGCCAAGTGTTAGCGGGGCCCCAAGAGACCCAGTACTTC.

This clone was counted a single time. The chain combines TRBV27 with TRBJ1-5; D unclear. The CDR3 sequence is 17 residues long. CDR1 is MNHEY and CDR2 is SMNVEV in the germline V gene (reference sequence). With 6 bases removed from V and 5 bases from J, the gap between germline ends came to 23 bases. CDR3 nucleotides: TGTGCCAGCAGCTCCGCGCGCCGGGGATGGCAGGATCAGCCCCAGCATTTT. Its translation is CASSSARRGWQDQPQHF.

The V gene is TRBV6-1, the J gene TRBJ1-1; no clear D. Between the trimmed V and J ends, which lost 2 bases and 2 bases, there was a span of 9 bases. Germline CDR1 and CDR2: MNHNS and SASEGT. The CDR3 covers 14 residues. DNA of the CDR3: TGTGCCAGCAGTGAATGGCAGGCCAACACTGAAGCTTTCTTT. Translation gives CASSEWQANTEAFF.

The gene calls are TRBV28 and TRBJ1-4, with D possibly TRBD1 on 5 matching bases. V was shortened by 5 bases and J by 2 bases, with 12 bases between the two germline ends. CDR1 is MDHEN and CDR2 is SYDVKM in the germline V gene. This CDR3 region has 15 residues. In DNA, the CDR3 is TGTGCCAGCAGTGAAGCAAGGGGCACTAATGAAAAACTGTTTTTT. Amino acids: CASSEARGTNEKLFF.

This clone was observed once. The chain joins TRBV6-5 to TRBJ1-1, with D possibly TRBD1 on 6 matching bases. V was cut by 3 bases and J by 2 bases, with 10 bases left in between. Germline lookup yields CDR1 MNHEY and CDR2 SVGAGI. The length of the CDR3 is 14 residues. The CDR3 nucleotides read TGTGCCAGCAGTTATTCAGGGGAAAACACTGAAGCTTTCTTT. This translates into CASSYSGENTEAFF.

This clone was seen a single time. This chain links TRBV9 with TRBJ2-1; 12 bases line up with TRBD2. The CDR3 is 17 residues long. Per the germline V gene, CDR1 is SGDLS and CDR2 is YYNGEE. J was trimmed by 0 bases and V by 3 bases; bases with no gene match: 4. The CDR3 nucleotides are TGTGCCAGCAGCGGGACGACTAGCGGGAGCTCCTACAATGAGCAGTTCTTC. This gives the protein CASSGTTSGSSYNEQFF.

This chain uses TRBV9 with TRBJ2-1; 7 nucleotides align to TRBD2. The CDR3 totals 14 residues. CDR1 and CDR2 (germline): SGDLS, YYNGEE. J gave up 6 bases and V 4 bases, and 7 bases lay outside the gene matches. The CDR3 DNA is TGTGCCAGCAGCTTCGGACTAGTCCGCAATGAGCAGTTCTTC. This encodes CASSFGLVRNEQFF.

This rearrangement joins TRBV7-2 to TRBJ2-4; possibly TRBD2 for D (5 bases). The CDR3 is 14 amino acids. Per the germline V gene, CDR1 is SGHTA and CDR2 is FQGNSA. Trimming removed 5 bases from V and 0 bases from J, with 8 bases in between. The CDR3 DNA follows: TGTGCCAGCAGCCTCGGGGTAGCCAAAAACATTCAGTACTTC. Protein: CASSLGVAKNIQYF.

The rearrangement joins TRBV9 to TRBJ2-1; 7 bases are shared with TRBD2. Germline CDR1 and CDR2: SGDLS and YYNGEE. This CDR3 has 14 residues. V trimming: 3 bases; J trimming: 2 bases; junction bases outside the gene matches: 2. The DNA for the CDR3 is TGTGCCAGCAGCGCTAGCGGAACCTACAATGAGCAGTTCTTC. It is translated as CASSASGTYNEQFF.

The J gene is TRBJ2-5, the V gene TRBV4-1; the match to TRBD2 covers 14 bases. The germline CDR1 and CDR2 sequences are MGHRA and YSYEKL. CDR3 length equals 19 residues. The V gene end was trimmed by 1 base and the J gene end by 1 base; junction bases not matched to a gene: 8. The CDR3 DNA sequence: TGCGCCAGCAGCCAAGCTGGGACTAGCGGGAGCGGGGGCCAAGAGACCCAGTACTTC. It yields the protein CASSQAGTSGSGGQETQYF.

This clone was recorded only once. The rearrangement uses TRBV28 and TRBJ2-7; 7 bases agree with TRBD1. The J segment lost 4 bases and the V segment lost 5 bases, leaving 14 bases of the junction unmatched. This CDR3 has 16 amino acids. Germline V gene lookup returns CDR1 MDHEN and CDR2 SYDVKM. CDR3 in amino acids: CASSTVDRRRVYEQYF. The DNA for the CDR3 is TGTGCCAGCAGTACGGTGGACAGGCGAAGAGTATACGAGCAGTACTTC.

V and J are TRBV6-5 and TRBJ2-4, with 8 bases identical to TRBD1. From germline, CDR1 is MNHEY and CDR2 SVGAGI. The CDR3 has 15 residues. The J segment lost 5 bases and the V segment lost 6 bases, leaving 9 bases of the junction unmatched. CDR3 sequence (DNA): TGTGCCAGCAGCACCACAGGGGGTAACGAAAACATTCAGTACTTC. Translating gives CASSTTGGNENIQYF.

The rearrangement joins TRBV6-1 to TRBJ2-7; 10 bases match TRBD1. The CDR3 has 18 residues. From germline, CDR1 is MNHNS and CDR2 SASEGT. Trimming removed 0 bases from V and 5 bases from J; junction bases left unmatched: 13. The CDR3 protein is CASSEALPFDRGHDEQYF. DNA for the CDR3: TGTGCCAGCAGTGAAGCGCTACCCTTCGACAGGGGGCACGACGAGCAGTACTTC.

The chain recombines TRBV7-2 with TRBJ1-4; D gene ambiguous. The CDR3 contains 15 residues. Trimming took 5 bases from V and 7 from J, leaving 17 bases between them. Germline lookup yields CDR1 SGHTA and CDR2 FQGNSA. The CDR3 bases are TGTGCCAGCAGCCGGAGCCCGATTGAATCTGAAAAACTGTTTTTT. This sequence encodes CASSRSPIESEKLFF.

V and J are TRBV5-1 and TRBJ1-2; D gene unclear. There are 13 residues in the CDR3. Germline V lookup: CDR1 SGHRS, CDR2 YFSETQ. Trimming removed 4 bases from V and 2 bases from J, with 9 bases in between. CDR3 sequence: CASSEAGNYGYTF. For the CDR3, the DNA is TGCGCCAGCAGCGAGGCGGGGAACTATGGCTACACCTTC.

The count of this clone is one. The CDR3 DNA reads TGCGCCAGCAGCTTGGCCTCCGGGACAGAAAATTCACCCCTCCACTTT. This encodes CASSLASGTENSPLHF. The rearrangement joins TRBV5-1 to TRBJ1-6; TRBD1 matches at 7 bases. V shed 0 bases, J shed 7 bases, and the junction held 7 bases outside the gene matches. The CDR3 contains 16 residues. CDR1 and CDR2 (germline): SGHRS, YFSETQ. Together with reference TRBV5-1 and TRBJ1-6, the CDR3 gives the full variable domain: KAGVTQTPRYLIKTRGQQVTLSCSPISGHRSVSWYQQTPGQGLQFLFEYFSETQRNKGNFPGRFSGRQFSNSRSEMNVSTLELGDSALYLCASSLASGTENSPLHFGNGTRLTVT.

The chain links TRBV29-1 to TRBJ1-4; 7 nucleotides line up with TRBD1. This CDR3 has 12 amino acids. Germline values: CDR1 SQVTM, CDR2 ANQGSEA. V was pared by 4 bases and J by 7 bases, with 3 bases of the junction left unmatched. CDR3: CSVGWDSEKLFF. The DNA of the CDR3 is TGCAGCGTTGGGTGGGACAGTGAAAAACTGTTTTTT.

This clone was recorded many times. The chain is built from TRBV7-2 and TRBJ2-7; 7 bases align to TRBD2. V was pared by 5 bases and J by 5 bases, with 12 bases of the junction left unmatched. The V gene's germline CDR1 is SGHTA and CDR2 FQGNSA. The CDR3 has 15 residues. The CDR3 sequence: CASSRELRDYHEQYF. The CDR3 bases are TGTGCCAGCAGCCGCGAACTCCGGGACTACCACGAGCAGTACTTC.

The CDR3 loop is CASSLDGTSLNEQFF. The CDR3 nucleotides are TGTGCCAGCAGCTTAGATGGGACTAGCCTCAATGAGCAGTTCTTC. The chain combines TRBV11-3 with TRBJ2-1; 9 nucleotides line up with TRBD2. J lost 6 bases, V lost 0 bases, and 3 bases had no gene match. Germline values: CDR1 SGHNT, CDR2 YENEEA. The CDR3 extends over 15 amino acids.

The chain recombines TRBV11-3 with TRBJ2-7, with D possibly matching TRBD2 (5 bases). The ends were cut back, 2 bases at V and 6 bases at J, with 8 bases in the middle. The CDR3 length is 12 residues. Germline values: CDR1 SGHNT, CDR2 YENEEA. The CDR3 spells CASSLRGIEQYF. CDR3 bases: TGTGCCAGCAGCTTAAGAGGGATCGAGCAGTACTTC.